This is a list of T cell receptor beta chains from one sample in a study of CD8+ T cells in alopecia areata. The table came from immunoSEQ multiplex PCR; TCRdb's copy has only in-frame clones and leaves some out. Here the sample spans tens of thousands of clones, approximately 61% being singletons. Source: CD8+ T cells sorted from blood, taken at week 0. These receptors were obtained from a human donor with alopecia areata. CDR3s include the opening cysteine and the closing phenylalanine or tryptophan. D genes are given only for firm matches. Rows may omit the clone size; those that give it use once, few, many or a size class.

clone size	V gene	J gene	D gene	CDR3 protein	CDR3 DNA
NA	TRBV7-9	TRBJ2-1	NA	CASSATREQFF	TGTGCCAGCAGCGCGACTAGAGAGCAGTTCTTC
NA	TRBV4-1	TRBJ2-7	TRBD1	CASSPLGTAGSYEQYF	TGCGCCAGCAGCCCGCTTGGGACAGCCGGCTCCTACGAGCAGTACTTC
NA	TRBV29-1	TRBJ1-2	TRBD1	CSVELGDSDYGYTF	TGCAGCGTTGAATTGGGGGACAGTGACTATGGCTACACCTTC
once	TRBV30	TRBJ2-1	NA	CAWSVGAYNEQFF	TGTGCCTGGAGTGTAGGGGCGTACAATGAGCAGTTCTTC
NA	TRBV7-9	TRBJ2-5	TRBD2	CASSFGSGGEETQYF	TGTGCCAGCAGCTTTGGTTCGGGGGGAGAAGAGACCCAGTACTTC
once	TRBV27	TRBJ1-6	TRBD1	CASSFGPHLQGVNSPLHF	TGTGCCAGCAGTTTTGGTCCCCACCTTCAGGGGGTCAATTCACCCCTCCACTTT
NA	TRBV13	TRBJ2-5	NA	CASSLTVGETQYF	TGTGCCAGCAGTCTTACAGTGGGGGAGACCCAGTACTTC
once	TRBV7-2	TRBJ2-5	TRBD2	CASSTRTSGRIAETQYF	TGTGCCAGCAGCACCCGGACTAGCGGGAGGATAGCAGAGACCCAGTACTTC
NA	TRBV5-1	TRBJ2-7	NA	CASSLVGGASYEQYF	TGCGCCAGCAGCTTGGTTGGGGGGGCGTCCTACGAGCAGTACTTC
NA	TRBV25-1	TRBJ1-1	NA	CASRITGNTEAFF	TGTGCCAGCAGAATTACAGGGAACACTGAAGCTTTCTTT
hyperexpanded	TRBV7-2	TRBJ2-4	TRBD2	CASTPDPGGNIQYF	TGTGCCAGCACCCCCGATCCGGGGGGAAACATTCAGTACTTC
few	TRBV7-3	TRBJ2-7	TRBD2	CASSLVAGEFGEQYF	TGTGCCAGCAGCTTAGTAGCGGGAGAATTCGGAGAGCAGTACTTC
NA	TRBV2	TRBJ2-2	NA	CASSEVKGTGELFF	TGTGCCAGCAGTGAAGTTAAGGGCACCGGGGAGCTGTTTTTT
NA	TRBV5-1	TRBJ2-3	NA	CASVTGTGTDTQYF	TGCGCCAGCGTAACAGGGACGGGCACAGATACGCAGTATTTT
few	TRBV7-2	TRBJ1-1	NA	CASSPDNTEAFF	TGTGCCAGCAGCCCCGATAACACTGAAGCTTTCTTT
NA	TRBV7-2	TRBJ2-3	NA	CASSSQGMGASTDTQYF	TGTGCCAGCAGCTCCCAGGGTATGGGTGCTAGCACAGATACGCAGTATTTT
NA	TRBV5-1	TRBJ2-7	NA	CASSLAGTSYEQYF	TGCGCCAGCAGCTTGGCCGGGACATCCTACGAGCAGTACTTC
NA	TRBV5-6	TRBJ1-2	NA	CASSLRVGYTF	TGTGCCAGCAGCTTGCGGGTTGGCTACACCTTC
NA	TRBV28	TRBJ2-7	NA	CASSLGQYYEQYF	TGTGCCAGCAGTTTAGGACAGTACTACGAGCAGTACTTC
NA	TRBV2	TRBJ1-3	NA	CASSTKDNTIYF	TGTGCCAGCAGTACAAAGGATAACACCATATATTTT
NA	TRBV27	TRBJ2-3	NA	CASSSLGGPDTQYF	TGTGCCAGCAGTTCCCTTGGGGGTCCAGATACGCAGTATTTT
NA	TRBV29-1	TRBJ2-1	NA	CSVEFWDEDNEQFF	TGCAGCGTTGAATTCTGGGACGAAGACAATGAGCAGTTCTTC
NA	TRBV4-1	TRBJ2-7	NA	CASSQVGGVEQYF	TGCGCCAGCAGCCAAGTTGGAGGGGTCGAGCAGTACTTC
few	TRBV7-9	TRBJ2-1	NA	CASQKKNNEQFF	TGTGCCAGCCAAAAGAAGAACAATGAGCAGTTCTTC
NA	TRBV27	TRBJ1-2	NA	CASSLSHRVRNGYTF	TGTGCCAGCAGTTTATCCCACAGGGTTCGGAATGGCTACACCTTC
NA	TRBV30	TRBJ1-5	TRBD1	CAWGDRLNRQPQHF	TGTGCCTGGGGGGACAGACTCAACCGGCAGCCCCAGCATTTT
few	TRBV9	TRBJ1-2	NA	CASSVGASNYGYTF	TGTGCCAGCAGCGTGGGAGCTTCTAACTATGGCTACACCTTC
few	TRBV30	TRBJ2-1	NA	CAWSVGFNEQFF	TGTGCCTGGAGTGTTGGGTTCAATGAGCAGTTCTTC
NA	TRBV30	TRBJ2-7	TRBD1	CAWSTGGFYEQYF	TGTGCCTGGTCGACAGGGGGCTTCTACGAGCAGTACTTC
NA	TRBV7-9	TRBJ2-4	NA	CASSPGENIQYF	TGTGCCAGCAGCCCAGGGGAAAACATTCAGTACTTC
NA	TRBV4-3	TRBJ1-1	TRBD1	CASSQPGQVEEEAFF	TGCGCCAGCAGCCAACCGGGACAGGTGGAGGAGGAAGCTTTCTTT
NA	TRBV4-3	TRBJ2-7	TRBD1	CASSLYRGNEQYF	TGCGCCAGCAGCCTATACAGGGGGAACGAGCAGTACTTC
NA	TRBV19	TRBJ2-7	NA	CASSMGIEQYF	TGTGCCAGTAGTATGGGCATCGAGCAGTACTTC
NA	TRBV27	TRBJ2-3	TRBD2	CASSPYSGDTQYF	TGTGCCAGCAGTCCATATAGCGGGGATACGCAGTATTTT
few	TRBV6-6	TRBJ2-1	NA	CASSYNYNEQFF	TGTGCCAGCAGTTACAATTACAATGAGCAGTTCTTC
NA	TRBV15	TRBJ1-5	NA	CATSRGRENQPQHF	TGTGCCACCAGCAGAGGACGGGAGAATCAGCCCCAGCATTTT
NA	TRBV2	TRBJ2-3	NA	CASSLAAARSTDTQYF	TGTGCCAGTAGTCTTGCGGCGGCGCGAAGCACAGATACGCAGTATTTT
NA	TRBV18	TRBJ1-1	TRBD1	CASSPGQDRVNTEAFF	TGTGCCAGCTCACCAGGACAGGACAGGGTGAACACTGAAGCTTTCTTT
NA	TRBV27	TRBJ1-2	NA	CASSLSYGDYGYTF	TGTGCCAGCAGTTTATCTTATGGAGATTATGGCTACACCTTC
NA	TRBV4-1	TRBJ2-2	NA	CASSHPLLGESGELFF	TGCGCCAGCAGCCATCCTCTCCTTGGGGAATCCGGGGAGCTGTTTTTT
once	TRBV5-1	TRBJ1-1	NA	CASSLATGNTEAFF	TGCGCCAGCAGCTTGGCCACCGGGAACACTGAAGCTTTCTTT
NA	TRBV5-4	TRBJ1-5	NA	CASSLSGPGNLPQHF	TGTGCCAGCAGCTTGTCCGGGCCAGGGAACCTGCCCCAGCATTTT
once	TRBV5-4	TRBJ2-1	TRBD2	CASAPREGSYNEQFF	TGTGCCAGCGCCCCTCGGGAGGGCTCCTACAATGAGCAGTTCTTC
NA	TRBV7-9	TRBJ1-2	TRBD1	CASGRDRPNYGYTF	TGTGCCAGCGGGCGGGACAGGCCTAACTATGGCTACACCTTC
NA	TRBV29-1	TRBJ2-1	NA	CSSEVVGGLDNEQFF	TGCAGCTCTGAGGTGGTAGGGGGATTGGACAATGAGCAGTTCTTC
few	TRBV7-6	TRBJ1-1	NA	CASVESRVNTEAFF	TGTGCCAGCGTCGAAAGCAGGGTGAACACTGAAGCTTTCTTT
NA	TRBV4-3	TRBJ2-5	NA	CASSQDRTSGVRVTQYF	TGCGCCAGCAGCCAAGATCGAACCAGTGGAGTTAGGGTGACCCAGTACTTC
NA	TRBV7-2	TRBJ2-3	NA	CASSWGTSTDTQYF	TGTGCCAGCAGCTGGGGGACTAGCACAGATACGCAGTATTTT
NA	TRBV29-1	TRBJ2-7	TRBD2	CSVVVAGFSYEQYF	TGCAGCGTTGTAGTAGCGGGGTTTTCCTACGAGCAGTACTTC
NA	TRBV5-6	TRBJ2-3	TRBD2	CASSMNPSGRLSDTQYF	TGTGCCAGCAGCATGAATCCTAGCGGGAGGCTTTCAGATACGCAGTATTTT
NA	TRBV30	TRBJ2-7	TRBD1	CAWTPRDRRSYEQYF	TGTGCCTGGACCCCACGGGACAGGAGATCCTACGAGCAGTACTTC
NA	TRBV7-9	TRBJ1-1	NA	CASSLGTNTEAFF	TGTGCCAGCAGCTTAGGAACGAACACTGAAGCTTTCTTT
NA	TRBV29-1	TRBJ1-2	NA	CSGAEAVNYGYTF	TGCAGCGGAGCGGAGGCGGTTAACTATGGCTACACCTTC
NA	TRBV29-1	TRBJ2-7	TRBD1	CSVEEDRDYEQYF	TGCAGCGTTGAGGAGGACAGGGACTACGAGCAGTACTTC
NA	TRBV30	TRBJ2-7	TRBD1	CACATGTGYEQYF	TGTGCCTGCGCAACCGGGACAGGCTACGAGCAGTACTTC
NA	TRBV7-9	TRBJ2-7	TRBD1	CASSSGQGRFDEQYF	TGTGCCAGCAGCTCTGGACAGGGGCGTTTTGATGAGCAGTACTTC
NA	TRBV15	TRBJ2-3	NA	CATGTGQNTDTQYF	TGTGCCACCGGAACCGGACAGAACACAGATACGCAGTATTTT